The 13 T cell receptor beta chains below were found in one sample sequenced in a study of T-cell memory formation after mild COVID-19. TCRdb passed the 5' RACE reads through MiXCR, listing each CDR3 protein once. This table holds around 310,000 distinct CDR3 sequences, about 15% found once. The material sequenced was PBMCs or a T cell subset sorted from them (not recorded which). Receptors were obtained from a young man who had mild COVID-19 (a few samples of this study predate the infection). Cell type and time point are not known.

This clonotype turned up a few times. As DNA, the CDR3 is TGTGCCAGCAGCTTAGACTCGCAGGTCCCCCTGATGAACACTGAAGCTTTCTTT. This translates into CASSLDSQVPLMNTEAFF. V is TRBV7-6 and J is TRBJ1-1; D is unclear. V was trimmed by 1 base and J by 0 bases, leaving 18 bases between them. The CDR3 loop spans 18 amino acids. The germline V gene has CDR1 SGHVS and CDR2 FNYEAQ.

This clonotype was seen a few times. CDR3 sequence: CASRTGGLDVGETQYF. The CDR3 DNA is TGTGCCAGTAGAACCGGGGGACTAGATGTCGGGGAGACCCAGTACTTC. The chain uses TRBV19 and TRBJ2-5, with 8 positions matching TRBD2. J lost 5 bases, V lost 6 bases, and 14 bases had no gene match. The CDR3 loop spans 16 amino acids. Germline values: CDR1 LNHDA, CDR2 SQIVND (reference sequence).

CDR3 DNA sequence: TGTGCCTGGAGTGCTTCGACCGGGACAGGGTACTATGGCTACACCTTC. Translation gives CAWSASTGTGYYGYTF. The V gene is TRBV30, the J gene TRBJ1-2; TRBD1 agrees at 9 bases. V shed 1 base and J 3 bases; nucleotides not matched to a gene: 9. CDR1 is GTSNPN, CDR2 SVGIG, per germline (reference sequence). The CDR3 is 16 residues long.

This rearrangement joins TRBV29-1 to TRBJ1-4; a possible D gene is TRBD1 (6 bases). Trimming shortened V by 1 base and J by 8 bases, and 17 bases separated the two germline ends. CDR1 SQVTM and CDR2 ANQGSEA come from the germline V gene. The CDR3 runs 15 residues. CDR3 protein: CSVEVIGGAEEKLFF. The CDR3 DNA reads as TGCAGCGTTGAAGTTATTGGGGGGGCAGAAGAAAAACTGTTTTTT.

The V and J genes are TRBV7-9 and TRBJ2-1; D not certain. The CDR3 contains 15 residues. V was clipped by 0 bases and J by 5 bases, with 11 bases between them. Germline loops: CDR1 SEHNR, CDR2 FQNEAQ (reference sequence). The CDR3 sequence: CASSLARGVNNEQFF. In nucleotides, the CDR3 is TGTGCCAGCAGCTTAGCGCGTGGGGTCAACAATGAGCAGTTCTTC.

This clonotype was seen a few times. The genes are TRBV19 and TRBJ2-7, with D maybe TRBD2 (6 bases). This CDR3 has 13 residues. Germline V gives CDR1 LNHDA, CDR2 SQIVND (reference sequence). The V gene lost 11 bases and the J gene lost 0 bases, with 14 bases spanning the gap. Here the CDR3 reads CADSLGGSYEQYV. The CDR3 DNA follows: TGTGCCGATAGCCTGGGGGGCTCCTACGAGCAGTACGTC.

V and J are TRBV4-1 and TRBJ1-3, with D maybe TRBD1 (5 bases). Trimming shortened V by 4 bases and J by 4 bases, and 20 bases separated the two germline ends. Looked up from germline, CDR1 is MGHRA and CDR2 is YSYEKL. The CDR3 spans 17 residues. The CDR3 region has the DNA TGCGCCAGCAGCCCTCCGGGACGGTCAACAAGGGGAAACACCATATATTTT. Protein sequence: CASSPPGRSTRGNTIYF.

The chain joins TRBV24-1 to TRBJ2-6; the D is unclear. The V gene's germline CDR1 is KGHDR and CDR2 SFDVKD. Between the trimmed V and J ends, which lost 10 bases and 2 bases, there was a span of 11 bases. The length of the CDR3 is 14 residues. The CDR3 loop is CATGSPTGANVLTF. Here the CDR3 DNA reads TGTGCCACGGGTTCTCCAACTGGGGCCAACGTCCTGACTTTC.

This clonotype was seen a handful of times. CDR3 sequence reads: CASSLEGRTQYF. The CDR3, as DNA: TGTGCCAGCAGCTTGGAGGGGCGGACCCAGTACTTC. The V call is TRBV5-6, the J call TRBJ2-5; maybe TRBD1 (5 bases). The V end lost 0 bases, the J end lost 7 bases, and 7 bases lay between the germline ends. Germline values: CDR1 SGHDT, CDR2 YYEEEE. The CDR3 covers 12 residues. Looking up the rest from reference TRBV5-6 and TRBJ2-5 gives the full variable domain: DAGVTQSPTHLIKTRGQQVTLRCSPKSGHDTVSWYQQALGQGPQFIFQYYEEEERQRGNFPDRFSGHQFPNYSSELNVNALLLGDSALYLCASSLEGRTQYFGPGTRLLVL.

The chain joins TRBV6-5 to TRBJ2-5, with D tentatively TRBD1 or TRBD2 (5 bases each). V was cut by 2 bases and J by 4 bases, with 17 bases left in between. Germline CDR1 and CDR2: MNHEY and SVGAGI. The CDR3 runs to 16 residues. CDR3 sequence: CASSYEASGGGETQYF. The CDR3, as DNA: TGTGCCAGCAGTTACGAAGCTAGTGGGGGTGGAGAGACCCAGTACTTC.

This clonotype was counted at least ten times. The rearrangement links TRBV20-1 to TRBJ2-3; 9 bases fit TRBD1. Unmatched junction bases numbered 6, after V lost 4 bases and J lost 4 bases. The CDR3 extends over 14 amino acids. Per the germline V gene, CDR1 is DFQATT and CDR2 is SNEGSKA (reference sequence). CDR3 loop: CSAKGQGDADTQYF. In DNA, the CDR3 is TGCAGTGCTAAGGGACAGGGAGATGCAGATACGCAGTATTTT.

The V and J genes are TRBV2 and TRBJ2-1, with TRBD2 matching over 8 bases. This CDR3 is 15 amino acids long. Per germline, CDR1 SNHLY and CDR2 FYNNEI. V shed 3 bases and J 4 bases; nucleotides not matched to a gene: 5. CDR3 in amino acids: CASSEISGTYNEQFF. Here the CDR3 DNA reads TGTGCCAGCAGTGAGATTAGCGGGACATACAATGAGCAGTTCTTC. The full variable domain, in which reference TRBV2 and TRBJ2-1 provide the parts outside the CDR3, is EPEVTQTPSHQVTQMGQEVILRCVPISNHLYFYWYRQILGQKVEFLVSFYNNEISEKSEIFDDQFSVERPDGSNFTLKIRSTKLEDSAMYFCASSEISGTYNEQFFGPGTRLTVL.

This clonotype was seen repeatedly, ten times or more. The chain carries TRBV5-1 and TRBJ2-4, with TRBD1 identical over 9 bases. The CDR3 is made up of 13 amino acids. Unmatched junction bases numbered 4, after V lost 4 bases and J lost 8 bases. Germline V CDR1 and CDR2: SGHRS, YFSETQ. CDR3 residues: CASSRDREDIQYF. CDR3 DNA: TGCGCCAGCAGCAGGGACAGGGAGGACATTCAGTACTTC.